Shown below are 30 T cell receptor beta chains from a single sample sequenced in a study of T cell responses to AZD1222 COVID-19 vaccine. The repertoire was sequenced with immunoSEQ multiplex PCR; TCRdb's copy has only in-frame clones and lacks some. The sample includes approximately 130,000 clones, roughly 92% seen only once; the top ten take 0.9% to 1.4%. This specimen consisted of peripheral blood, obtained 28 days after the second AZD1222 dose. Source of these receptors: an adult who received the AZD1222 COVID-19 vaccine.

The gene calls are TRBV19 and TRBJ2-7, with D possibly TRBD1 on 5 matching bases. The CDR3 runs 14 residues. The ends were cut back, 4 bases at V and 6 bases at J, with 16 bases in the middle. CDR1 is LNHDA, CDR2 SQIVND, per germline (reference sequence). The CDR3 nucleotides are TGTGCCAGTAGTACTCAGGGTCCCGTCAGCGAGCAGTACTTC. Translation gives CASSTQGPVSEQYF.

This chain links TRBV30 with TRBJ1-1; possibly TRBD1 for D (5 bases). The ends were cut back, 1 base at V and 13 bases at J, with 13 bases in the middle. The germline CDR1 and CDR2 sequences are GTSNPN and SVGIG (reference sequence). The CDR3 runs to 11 residues. DNA of the CDR3: TGTGCCTGGAGTGATGGACCTGGGGGTTTCTTT. Translation: CAWSDGPGGFF.

The chain recombines TRBV24-1 with TRBJ2-2, with D tentatively TRBD1 or TRBD2 (6 bases each). V was trimmed by 1 base and J by 2 bases, leaving 13 bases between them. This CDR3 region has 17 residues. Germline CDR1 reads KGHDR; CDR2 reads SFDVKD. The CDR3 reads CATSDFLKGGNTGELFF. CDR3 bases: TGTGCCACCAGTGATTTTTTAAAGGGGGGCAACACCGGGGAGCTGTTTTTT.

The V gene is TRBV7-9, the J gene TRBJ1-2; D is possibly TRBD1 (5 bases). Germline assignment: CDR1 SEHNR and CDR2 FQNEAQ (reference sequence). This CDR3 region has 13 residues. Trimming pared 5 bases from V and 8 bases from J, leaving 15 bases between. The CDR3 DNA sequence: TGTGCCAGCAGCGCCCCCAGGGAAAGGGGCTACACCTTC. It codes for CASSAPRERGYTF.

This chain connects TRBV19 to TRBJ1-1; D is undetermined. There are 13 residues in the CDR3. V was trimmed by 3 bases and J by 1 base, leaving 6 bases between them. Germline lookup yields CDR1 LNHDA and CDR2 SQIVND (reference sequence). CDR3 region: CASSMGPNTEAFF. CDR3 DNA: TGTGCCAGTAGTATGGGTCCGAACACTGAAGCTTTCTTT.

This chain joins TRBV3-1 (or the pseudogene TRBV3-2) and TRBJ1-2, with D possibly matching TRBD1 (5 bases). Germline values: CDR1 LGHDT, CDR2 YNNKEL (reference sequence). The V end lost 1 base, the J end lost 6 bases, and 18 bases lay between the germline ends. The CDR3 extends over 16 amino acids. The CDR3 is CASSQGTGARIDGYTF. The DNA of the CDR3 is TGTGCCAGCAGCCAAGGAACAGGCGCCCGTATCGATGGCTACACCTTC.

The gene calls are TRBV12-5 and TRBJ2-2; D gene uncertain. With 4 bases removed from V and 4 bases from J, the gap between germline ends came to 7 bases. Germline V gene data show CDR1 as LGHNT and CDR2 as FRNRAP. The CDR3 runs 13 residues. The CDR3 region has the DNA TGTGCTAGTGGTTCCCCGAGCACCGGGGAGCTGTTTTTT. This codes for CASGSPSTGELFF.

The V and J genes are TRBV6-1 and TRBJ2-7, with 10 positions matching TRBD1. The trim removed 5 bases at V and 5 bases at J, leaving 6 bases unmatched. CDR3 length: 14 amino acids. The V gene's germline CDR1 is MNHNS and CDR2 SASEGT. CDR3 sequence (DNA): TGTGCCAGCAGTCCCCGACAGGGGGCCCACGAGCAGTACTTC. Translating gives CASSPRQGAHEQYF.

The chain links TRBV7-9 to TRBJ2-7; D might be TRBD2 (5 bases). The CDR3 totals 16 residues. Trimming shortened V by 4 bases and J by 0 bases, and 16 bases separated the two germline ends. In germline, CDR1 is SEHNR, CDR2 FQNEAQ (reference sequence). The CDR3 sequence is CASSSEGESSSYEQYF. The CDR3 coding sequence is TGTGCCAGCAGCTCCGAGGGAGAAAGCAGCTCCTACGAGCAGTACTTC.

Only one count was recorded for this clone. This chain joins TRBV7-2 and TRBJ1-1; D might be TRBD1 (6 bases). Germline assignment: CDR1 SGHTA and CDR2 FQGNSA. The CDR3 loop spans 14 amino acids. Trimming cost V 3 bases and J 0 bases, with 8 bases left between them. The CDR3 DNA reads TGTGCCAGCAGCTTTGCAGGGGTGAACACTGAAGCTTTCTTT. This translates into CASSFAGVNTEAFF.

This chain links TRBV7-2 with TRBJ2-7, with 10 bases fitting TRBD1. Germline loops: CDR1 SGHTA, CDR2 FQGNSA. The CDR3 contains 14 residues. The J segment lost 6 bases and the V segment lost 4 bases, leaving 6 bases of the junction unmatched. Written as DNA, the CDR3 is TGTGCCAGCAGCTCTCACGGGACAGGGGTCGAGCAGTACTTC. It yields the protein CASSSHGTGVEQYF. The full variable domain, in which reference TRBV7-2 and TRBJ2-7 provide the parts outside the CDR3, is GAGVSQSPSNKVTEKGKDVELRCDPISGHTALYWYRQSLGQGLEFLIYFQGNSAPDKSGLPSDRFSAERTGGSVSTLTIQRTQQEDSAVYLCASSSHGTGVEQYFGPGTRLTVT.

The chain couples TRBV29-1 to TRBJ2-7; 7 nucleotides match TRBD2. The CDR3 has 12 residues. The germline CDR1 and CDR2 sequences are SQVTM and ANQGSEA. V trimming: 5 bases; J trimming: 4 bases; junction bases outside the gene matches: 5. CDR3 nucleotides: TGCAGCGTTCGGCCTAGCGGTTACGAGCAGTACTTC. It codes for CSVRPSGYEQYF.

This clone was detected a few times. The V gene is TRBV7-8, the J gene TRBJ2-1, with 9 bases identical to TRBD1. The junction had 4 bases not matched to a gene; V was cut back by 1 base and J by 6 bases. The V gene's germline CDR1 is SGHVS and CDR2 FQNEAQ. The CDR3 covers 15 residues. The CDR3 loop is CASSLVGTGFNEQFF. In nucleotides, the CDR3 is TGTGCCAGCAGCTTAGTCGGGACAGGGTTCAATGAGCAGTTCTTC.

The chain employs TRBV11-3 and TRBJ2-1; TRBD1 is a possible D gene (6 bases). Germline CDR1 and CDR2: SGHNT and YENEEA. The CDR3 is 13 residues long. V lost 0 bases and J 10 bases, leaving 10 bases between the germline ends. CDR3 region: CASSLDRGKEQFF. The CDR3 nucleotides read TGTGCCAGCAGCTTAGACAGGGGTAAGGAGCAGTTCTTC.

The chain recombines TRBV15 with TRBJ2-2; possible D gene TRBD1, 6 bases. Germline CDR1 LNHNV, CDR2 YYDKDF (reference sequence). This CDR3 has 14 residues. Trimming stripped 4 bases from V and 4 bases from J, with 10 bases between. The CDR3 region is CATSTGQITGELFF. Written as DNA, the CDR3 is TGTGCCACCAGCACCGGACAGATCACCGGGGAGCTGTTTTTT.

The chain has TRBV12-3 or TRBV12-4 and TRBJ1-1; D is undetermined. There are 13 residues in the CDR3. V shed 2 bases and J shed 0 bases, with 4 bases lying between them. The CDR3 here is CASSLLVNTEAFF. CDR3 sequence (DNA): TGTGCCAGCAGTTTATTAGTGAACACTGAAGCTTTCTTT.

The V gene is TRBV9, the J gene TRBJ2-7, with 7 bases matching TRBD1. Unmatched junction bases numbered 3, after V lost 0 bases and J lost 6 bases. CDR1 SGDLS and CDR2 YYNGEE come from the germline V gene. The CDR3 contains 13 residues. CDR3 region: CASSVVAGGEQYF. For the CDR3, the DNA is TGTGCCAGCAGCGTAGTGGCAGGGGGCGAGCAGTACTTC.

The J gene is TRBJ1-1, the V gene TRBV6-2 or TRBV6-3, with D uncertain. Germline CDR1 MNHEY, CDR2 SVGEGT. Between the trimmed V and J ends, which lost 6 bases and 4 bases, there was a span of 18 bases. CDR3 length: 15 amino acids. This CDR3 reads CASSLLEGGITEAFF. CDR3 nucleotide sequence: TGTGCCAGCAGCCTCCTTGAGGGAGGTATCACTGAAGCTTTCTTT.

This chain joins TRBV5-4 and TRBJ2-3; 8 bases map to TRBD1. The germline V gene encodes CDR1 SGHNT and CDR2 YYREEE (reference sequence). The CDR3 runs to 14 residues. Losses at the gene ends were 3 bases for V and 5 bases for J; bases not matched to a gene: 5. Here the CDR3 reads CASSSQTGGDTQYF. CDR3 bases: TGTGCCAGCAGCTCACAAACAGGGGGAGATACGCAGTATTTT.

The chain is built from TRBV6-5 and TRBJ1-1, with TRBD1 matching 7 bases. J was trimmed by 0 bases and V by 10 bases; bases with no gene match: 5. The CDR3 has 13 amino acids. Germline V lookup: CDR1 MNHEY, CDR2 SVGAGI. The CDR3 is CATSQGMNTEAFF. The CDR3 nucleotides read TGTGCCACGTCACAGGGGATGAACACTGAAGCTTTCTTT.

The chain combines TRBV19 with TRBJ1-2; 8 bases line up with TRBD1. After removal of 4 bases from V and 2 bases from J, the junction contained 9 bases not matched to a gene. CDR3 length: 16 residues. From germline, CDR1 is LNHDA and CDR2 SQIVND (reference sequence). CDR3 in DNA: TGTGCCAGTAGTAGAAGGACAGGGCCCTCGAACTATGGCTACACCTTC. It translates to CASSRRTGPSNYGYTF.

This clone showed up just once. The rearrangement uses TRBV7-3 and TRBJ2-2, with D perhaps being TRBD1 or TRBD2 (5 bases each). CDR1 is SGHTA, CDR2 FQGTGA, per germline. The V end was cut by 2 bases, the J end by 1 base, with 8 bases between. The CDR3 is 15 amino acids. CDR3 amino acids: CASSLGDLNTGELFF. CDR3 nucleotide sequence: TGTGCCAGCAGCTTAGGGGACCTGAACACCGGGGAGCTGTTTTTT.

V and J are TRBV2 and TRBJ1-2; D is unclear. The ends were cut back, 3 bases at V and 2 bases at J, with 4 bases in the middle. Germline CDR1 SNHLY, CDR2 FYNNEI. There are 12 residues in the CDR3. Here the CDR3 reads CASSERNYGYTF. Written as DNA, the CDR3 is TGTGCCAGCAGTGAGCGGAACTATGGCTACACCTTC.

The V gene is TRBV6-8, the J gene TRBJ1-4; 12 nucleotides agree with TRBD1. The CDR3 covers 18 residues. Trimming took 5 bases from V and 0 from J; bases not matched to a gene: 7. Per germline, CDR1 MNHGY and CDR2 SAAAGT. This chain's CDR3 is CASSTRDRGLPTNEKLFF. CDR3 in DNA: TGTGCCAGCAGTACGCGGGACAGGGGGCTTCCAACTAATGAAAAACTGTTTTTT.

The rearrangement uses TRBV6-1 and TRBJ1-1, with TRBD1 matching over 7 bases. Unmatched junction bases numbered 3, after V lost 6 bases and J lost 2 bases. The CDR3 covers 13 residues. Germline V gives CDR1 MNHNS, CDR2 SASEGT. In DNA form, the CDR3 reads TGTGCCAGCAGGACAGGGCGAAACACTGAAGCTTTCTTT. Its translation is CASRTGRNTEAFF.

This clone was observed a single time. The chain employs TRBV7-6 and TRBJ1-4; 9 nucleotides match TRBD1. The CDR3 contains 17 residues. Trimming cost V 5 bases and J 1 base; bases outside gene matches: 8. Germline CDR1 SGHVS, CDR2 FNYEAQ. The CDR3 spells CASSTPGQGGTNEKLFF. As DNA, the CDR3 is TGTGCCAGCAGCACCCCGGGACAGGGTGGAACTAATGAAAAACTGTTTTTT.

The chain combines TRBV9 with TRBJ2-3, with 7 bases fitting TRBD1. The V segment lost 6 bases and the J segment 2 bases; nucleotides outside the gene matches: 6. Germline V CDR1 and CDR2: SGDLS, YYNGEE. This CDR3 comprises 14 residues. CDR3 nucleotide sequence: TGTGCCAGCACCGGGACAGTCTCCACAGATACGCAGTATTTT. Encoded protein: CASTGTVSTDTQYF.

This clone was detected only once. The V gene is TRBV7-8, the J gene TRBJ1-2; D is possibly TRBD1 (5 bases). V was trimmed by 5 bases and J by 5 bases, leaving 12 bases between them. The CDR3 spans 13 residues. Germline-derived CDR1 and CDR2 are SGHVS and FQNEAQ. This CDR3 is CASSRDGQYGYTF. As DNA, the CDR3 is TGTGCCAGCAGCCGGGACGGGCAATATGGCTACACCTTC.

The chain carries TRBV19 and TRBJ1-1; D is ambiguous. The germline V gene has CDR1 LNHDA and CDR2 SQIVND (reference sequence). The CDR3 is 13 residues long. Trimming took 5 bases from V and 0 from J, leaving 7 bases between them. The CDR3: CASSAGMNTEAFF. In nucleotides, the CDR3 is TGTGCCAGTAGTGCGGGCATGAACACTGAAGCTTTCTTT.

The chain links TRBV4-3 to TRBJ2-3; TRBD2 might be the D (6 bases). This CDR3 is 18 amino acids long. Germline values: CDR1 LGHNA, CDR2 YSLEER. V lost 0 bases to trimming and J lost 2 bases, with 18 bases between them. The CDR3 coding sequence is TGCGCCAGCAGCCAAGATTCGGGTGGAGGGGCGATCACAGATACGCAGTATTTT. Residues: CASSQDSGGGAITDTQYF.